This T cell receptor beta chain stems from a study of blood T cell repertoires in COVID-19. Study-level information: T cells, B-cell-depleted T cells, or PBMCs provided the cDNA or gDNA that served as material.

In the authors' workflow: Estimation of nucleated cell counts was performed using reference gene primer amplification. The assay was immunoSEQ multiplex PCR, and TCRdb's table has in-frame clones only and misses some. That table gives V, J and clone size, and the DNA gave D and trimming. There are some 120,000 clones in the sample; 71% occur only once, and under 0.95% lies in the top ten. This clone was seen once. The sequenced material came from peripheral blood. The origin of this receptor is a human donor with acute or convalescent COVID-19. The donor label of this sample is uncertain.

The CDR3 nucleotides are TGTGCCAGCAGCTTAGGACAGGAGCCTAATTCACCCCTCCACTTT. Translation: CASSLGQEPNSPLHF. The gene calls are TRBV7-8 and TRBJ1-6; TRBD1 is a possible D gene (6 bases). V gave up 1 base and J gave up 6 bases, with 10 bases separating them. The CDR3 covers 15 residues. Germline-derived CDR1 and CDR2 are SGHVS and FQNEAQ.